This TCR beta chain appears in the sequencing data of a study of tissue T cells after allogeneic stem cell transplantation. About the study: Graft-versus-host disease patients received grafts, four unmodified and three CD34-selected to deplete T cells. Before transplant, recipient-origin PBMCs were collected in a handful of GVHD patients. Study-level results: Tissue-detected TCR repertoire was only partly captured by blood and spleen T cells.

TCRbeta CDR3 was sequenced at survey depth with template counts. The method was immunoSEQ multiplex PCR; TCRdb's version includes in-frame clones alone and lacks a portion of them. The sample lists tens of thousands of clones; 92% were seen once. As for this clone: The antigen is undetermined.

This sample comprised blood, obtained before transplantation. This receptor was identified in a woman aged 35-75 years who later had graft-versus-host disease after an allogeneic stem cell transplant.

This chain's CDR3 is CASSELGPIGNTIYF. The CDR3 DNA reads TGTGCCAGCAGTGAACTGGGGCCCATTGGAAACACCATATATTTT. The V call is TRBV25-1, the J call TRBJ1-3, with a tentative D call TRBD1 (5 bases). Trimming left V 2 bases short and J 3 bases short, with 11 bases between. CDR3 size: 15 residues. The V gene's germline CDR1 is MGHDK and CDR2 SYGVNS.